This TCR beta chain was sequenced in a study of siplizumab effects on memory and regulatory T cells. Whole-study results and caveats: Greater diversity than memory cells seemed evident in naive T cells, which also appeared to be major alloresponse contributors. It was not possible to assign a naive or memory phenotype to roughly 75-95% of proliferating CD4+ or CD8+ clones. Siplizumab significantly lowered the alloreactive sequences that could be traced to unstimulated CD4+ memory cells.

This clone showed up just once. Its antigen remains unknown. In each sample, 80,000 to 100,000 TCR templates were assayed. This table comes from immunoSEQ multiplex PCR, and its TCRdb copy is limited to in-frame clones, with some not included. This table has about 52,000 clones, nearly 98% appearing once. Trimming cost V 3 bases and J 5 bases, with 14 bases left between them. This CDR3 comprises 15 residues. Germline V gene data show CDR1 as MGHDK and CDR2 as SYGVNS. The V and J genes are TRBV25-1 and TRBJ2-1, with D perhaps matching TRBD2 (6 bases). The receptor's source is a human donor in good health. The sequenced material came from naive CD4+ T cells sorted from blood. The CDR3 reads CASSDFSGTNNEQFF. Here the CDR3 DNA reads TGTGCCAGCAGTGATTTTAGCGGAACTAACAATGAGCAGTTCTTC.